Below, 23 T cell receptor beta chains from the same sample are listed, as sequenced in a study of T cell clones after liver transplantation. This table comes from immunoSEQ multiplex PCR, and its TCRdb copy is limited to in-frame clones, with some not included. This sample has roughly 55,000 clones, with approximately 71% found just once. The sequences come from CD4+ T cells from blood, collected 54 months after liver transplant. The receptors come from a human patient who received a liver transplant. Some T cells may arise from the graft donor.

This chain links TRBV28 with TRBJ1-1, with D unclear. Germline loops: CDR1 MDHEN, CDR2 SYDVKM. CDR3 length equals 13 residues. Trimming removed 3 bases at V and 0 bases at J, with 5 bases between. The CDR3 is CASSFGMNTEAFF. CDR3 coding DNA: TGTGCCAGCAGTTTTGGTATGAACACTGAAGCTTTCTTT.

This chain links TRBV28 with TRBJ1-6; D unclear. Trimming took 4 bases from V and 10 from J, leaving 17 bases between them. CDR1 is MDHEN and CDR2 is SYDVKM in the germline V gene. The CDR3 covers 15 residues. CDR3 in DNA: TGTGCCAGCAGTTCGCCAAATTTTCACGTCTCACCCCTCCACTTT. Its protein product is CASSSPNFHVSPLHF.

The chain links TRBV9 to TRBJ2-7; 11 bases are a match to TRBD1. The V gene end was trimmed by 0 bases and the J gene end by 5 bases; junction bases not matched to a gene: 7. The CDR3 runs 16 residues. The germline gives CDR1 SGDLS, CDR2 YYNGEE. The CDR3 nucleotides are TGTGCCAGCAGCGTAGATGGGGACAGGGGGAGGAACGAGCAGTACTTC. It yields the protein CASSVDGDRGRNEQYF.

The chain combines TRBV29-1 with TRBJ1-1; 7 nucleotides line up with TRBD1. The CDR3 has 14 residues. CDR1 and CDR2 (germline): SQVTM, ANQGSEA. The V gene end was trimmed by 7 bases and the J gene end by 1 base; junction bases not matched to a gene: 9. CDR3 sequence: CSGALTGSNTEAFF. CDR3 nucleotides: TGCAGCGGAGCCCTGACAGGGTCGAACACTGAAGCTTTCTTT.

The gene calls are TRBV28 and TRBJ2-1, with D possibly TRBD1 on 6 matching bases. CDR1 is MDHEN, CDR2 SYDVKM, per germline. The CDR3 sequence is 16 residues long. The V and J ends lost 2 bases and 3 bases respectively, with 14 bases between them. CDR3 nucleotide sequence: TGTGCCAGCAGTTTAGGCGGGCAGGGGAACTACAATGAGCAGTTCTTC. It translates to CASSLGGQGNYNEQFF.

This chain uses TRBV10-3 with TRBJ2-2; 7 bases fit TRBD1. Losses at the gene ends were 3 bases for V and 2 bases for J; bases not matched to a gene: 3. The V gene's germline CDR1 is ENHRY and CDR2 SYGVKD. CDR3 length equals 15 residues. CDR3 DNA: TGTGCCATCAGTGACGGGACAGCCAACACCGGGGAGCTGTTTTTT. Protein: CAISDGTANTGELFF.

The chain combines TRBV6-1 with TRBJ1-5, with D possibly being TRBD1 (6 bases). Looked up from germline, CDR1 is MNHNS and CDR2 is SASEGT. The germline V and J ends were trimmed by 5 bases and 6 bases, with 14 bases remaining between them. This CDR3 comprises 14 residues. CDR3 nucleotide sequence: TGTGCCAGCAGTTGGGACATCTCTAGTCAGCCCCAGCATTTT. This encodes CASSWDISSQPQHF.

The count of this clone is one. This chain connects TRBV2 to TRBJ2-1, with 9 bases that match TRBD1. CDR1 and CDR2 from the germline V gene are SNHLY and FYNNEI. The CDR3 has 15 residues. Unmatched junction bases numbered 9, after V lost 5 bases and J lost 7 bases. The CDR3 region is CASSRGQGVWNEQFF. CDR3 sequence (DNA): TGTGCCAGCAGTCGGGGACAGGGTGTGTGGAATGAGCAGTTCTTC.

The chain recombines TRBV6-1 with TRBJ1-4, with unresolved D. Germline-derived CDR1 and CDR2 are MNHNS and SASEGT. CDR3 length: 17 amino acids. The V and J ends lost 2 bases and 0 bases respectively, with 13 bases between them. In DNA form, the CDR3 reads TGTGCCAGCAGTGAAAGGTTCAGGATTGCAACTAATGAAAAACTGTTTTTT. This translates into CASSERFRIATNEKLFF.

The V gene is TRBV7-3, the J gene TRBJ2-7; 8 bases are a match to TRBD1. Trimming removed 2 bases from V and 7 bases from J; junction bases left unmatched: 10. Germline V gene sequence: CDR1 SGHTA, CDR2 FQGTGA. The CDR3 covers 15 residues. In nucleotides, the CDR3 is TGTGCCAGCAGCTTAGTTGACAGGGGAGCGAGGGAGCAGTACTTC. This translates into CASSLVDRGAREQYF. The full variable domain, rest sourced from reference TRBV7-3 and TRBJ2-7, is GAGVSQTPSNKVTEKGKYVELRCDPISGHTALYWYRQSLGQGPEFLIYFQGTGAADDSGLPNDRFFAVRPEGSVSTLKIQRTERGDSAVYLCASSLVDRGAREQYFGPGTRLTVT.

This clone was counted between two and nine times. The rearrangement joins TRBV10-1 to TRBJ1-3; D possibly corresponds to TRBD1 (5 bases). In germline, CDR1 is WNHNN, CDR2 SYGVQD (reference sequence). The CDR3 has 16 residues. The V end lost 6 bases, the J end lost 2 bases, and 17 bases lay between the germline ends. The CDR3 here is CASRGIRWGPGNTIYF. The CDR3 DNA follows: TGCGCCAGCAGGGGAATTCGGTGGGGCCCTGGAAACACCATATATTTT.

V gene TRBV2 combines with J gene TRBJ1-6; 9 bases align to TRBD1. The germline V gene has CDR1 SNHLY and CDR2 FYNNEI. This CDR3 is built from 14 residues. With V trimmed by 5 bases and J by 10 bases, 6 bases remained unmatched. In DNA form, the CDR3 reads TGTGCCAGCAGTTACGGGACAGGGATCTCACCCCTCCACTTT. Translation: CASSYGTGISPLHF.

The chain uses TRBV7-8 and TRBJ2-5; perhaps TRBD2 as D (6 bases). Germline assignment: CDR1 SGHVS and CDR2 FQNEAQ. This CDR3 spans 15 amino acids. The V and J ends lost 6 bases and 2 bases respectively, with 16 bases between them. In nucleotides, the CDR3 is TGTGCCAGCAGTTCCTCGAGCGGGTTTCAAGAGACCCAGTACTTC. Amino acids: CASSSSSGFQETQYF. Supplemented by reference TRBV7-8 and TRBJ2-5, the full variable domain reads GAGVSQSPRYKVAKRGQDVALRCDPISGHVSLFWYQQALGQGPEFLTYFQNEAQLDKSGLPSDRFFAERPEGSVSTLKIQRTQQEDSAVYLCASSSSSGFQETQYFGPGTRLLVL.

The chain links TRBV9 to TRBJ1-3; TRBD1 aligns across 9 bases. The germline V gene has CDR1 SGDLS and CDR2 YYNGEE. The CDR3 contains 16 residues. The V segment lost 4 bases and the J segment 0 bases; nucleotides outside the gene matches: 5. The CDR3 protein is CASSPQGAYSGNTIYF. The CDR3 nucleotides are TGTGCCAGCAGCCCACAGGGGGCCTACTCTGGAAACACCATATATTTT. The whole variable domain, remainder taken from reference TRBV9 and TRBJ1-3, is DSGVTQTPKHLITATGQRVTLRCSPRSGDLSVYWYQQSLDQGLQFLIQYYNGEERAKGNILERFSAQQFPDLHSELNLSSLELGDSALYFCASSPQGAYSGNTIYFGEGSWLTVV.

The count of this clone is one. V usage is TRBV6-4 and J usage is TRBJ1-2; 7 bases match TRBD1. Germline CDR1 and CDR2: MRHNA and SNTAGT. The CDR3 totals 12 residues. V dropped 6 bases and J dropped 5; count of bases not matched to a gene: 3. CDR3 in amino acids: CASRGQSYGYTF. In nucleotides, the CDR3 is TGTGCCAGCAGGGGACAGAGTTATGGCTACACCTTC.

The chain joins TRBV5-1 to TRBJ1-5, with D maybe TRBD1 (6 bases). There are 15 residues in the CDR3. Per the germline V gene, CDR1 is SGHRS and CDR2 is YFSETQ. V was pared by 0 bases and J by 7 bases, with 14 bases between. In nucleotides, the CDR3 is TGCGCCAGCAGCTTGGGGCAGGGGCAGGGGCAGCCCCAGCATTTT. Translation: CASSLGQGQGQPQHF. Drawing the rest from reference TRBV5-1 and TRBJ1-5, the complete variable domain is KAGVTQTPRYLIKTRGQQVTLSCSPISGHRSVSWYQQTPGQGLQFLFEYFSETQRNKGNFPGRFSGRQFSNSRSEMNVSTLELGDSALYLCASSLGQGQGQPQHFGDGTRLSIL.

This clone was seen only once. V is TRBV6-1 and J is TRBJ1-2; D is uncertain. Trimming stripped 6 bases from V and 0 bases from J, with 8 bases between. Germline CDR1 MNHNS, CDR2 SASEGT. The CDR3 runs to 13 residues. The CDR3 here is CASRLGANYGYTF. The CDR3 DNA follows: TGTGCCAGCAGATTGGGAGCTAACTATGGCTACACCTTC.

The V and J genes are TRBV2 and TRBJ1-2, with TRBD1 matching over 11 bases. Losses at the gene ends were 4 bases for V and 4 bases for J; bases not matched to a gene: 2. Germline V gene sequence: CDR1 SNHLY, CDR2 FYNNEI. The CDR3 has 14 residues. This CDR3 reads CASSVGTGGYGYTF. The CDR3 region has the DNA TGTGCCAGCAGTGTGGGGACAGGGGGCTATGGCTACACCTTC.

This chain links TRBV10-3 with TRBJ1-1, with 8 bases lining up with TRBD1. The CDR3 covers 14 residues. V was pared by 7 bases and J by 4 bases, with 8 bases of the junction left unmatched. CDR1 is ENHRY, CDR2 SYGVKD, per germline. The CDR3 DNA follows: TGTGCCATCACCAACACAGGGGGGAGCACTGAAGCTTTCTTT. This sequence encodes CAITNTGGSTEAFF.

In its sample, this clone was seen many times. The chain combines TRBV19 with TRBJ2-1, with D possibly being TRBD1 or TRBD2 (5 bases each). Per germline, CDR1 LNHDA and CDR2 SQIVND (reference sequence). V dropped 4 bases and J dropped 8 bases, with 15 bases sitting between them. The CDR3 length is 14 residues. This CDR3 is CASSTNLGPYEQFF. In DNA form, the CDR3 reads TGTGCCAGTAGTACCAACCTGGGACCATATGAGCAGTTCTTC.

The CDR3 nucleotides are TGTGCCAGTACCACACATATGAACACTGAAGCTTTCTTT. It yields the protein CASTTHMNTEAFF. This chain uses TRBV19 with TRBJ1-1; D gene ambiguous. There are 13 residues in the CDR3. The V gene's germline CDR1 is LNHDA and CDR2 SQIVND (reference sequence). V was cut by 7 bases and J by 0 bases, with 9 bases left in between.

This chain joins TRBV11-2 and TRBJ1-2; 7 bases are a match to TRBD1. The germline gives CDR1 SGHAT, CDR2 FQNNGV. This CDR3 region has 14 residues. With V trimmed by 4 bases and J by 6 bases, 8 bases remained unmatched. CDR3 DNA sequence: TGTGCCAGCAGCTCCGCGACAGGGAACGATGGCTACACCTTC. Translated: CASSSATGNDGYTF.

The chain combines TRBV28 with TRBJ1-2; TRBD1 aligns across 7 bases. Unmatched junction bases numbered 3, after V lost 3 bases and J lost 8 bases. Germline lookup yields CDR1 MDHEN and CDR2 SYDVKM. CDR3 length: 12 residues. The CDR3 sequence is CASSFPGGGYTF. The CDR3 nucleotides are TGTGCCAGCAGTTTCCCAGGGGGAGGCTACACCTTC.